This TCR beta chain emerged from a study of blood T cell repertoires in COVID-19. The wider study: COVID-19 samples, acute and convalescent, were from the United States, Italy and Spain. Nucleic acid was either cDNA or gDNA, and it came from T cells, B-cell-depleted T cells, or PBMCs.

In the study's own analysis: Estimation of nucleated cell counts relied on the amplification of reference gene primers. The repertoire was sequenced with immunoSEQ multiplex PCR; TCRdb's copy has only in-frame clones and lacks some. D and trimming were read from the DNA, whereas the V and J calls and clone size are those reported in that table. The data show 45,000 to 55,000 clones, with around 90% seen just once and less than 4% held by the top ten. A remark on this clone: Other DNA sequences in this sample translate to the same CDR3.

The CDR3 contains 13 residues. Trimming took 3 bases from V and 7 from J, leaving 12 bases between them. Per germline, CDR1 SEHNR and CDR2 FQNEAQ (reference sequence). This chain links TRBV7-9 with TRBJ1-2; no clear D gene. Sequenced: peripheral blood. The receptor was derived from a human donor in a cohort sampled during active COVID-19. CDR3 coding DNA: TGTGCCAGCAGCTTCGGAGAGGCCGGTGGCTACACCTTC. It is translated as CASSFGEAGGYTF. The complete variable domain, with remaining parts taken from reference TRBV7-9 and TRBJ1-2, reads DTGVSQNPRHKITKRGQNVTFRCDPISEHNRLYWYRQTLGQGPEFLTYFQNEAQLEKSRLLSDRFSAERPKGSFSTLEIQRTEQGDSAMYLCASSFGEAGGYTFGSGTRLTVV.